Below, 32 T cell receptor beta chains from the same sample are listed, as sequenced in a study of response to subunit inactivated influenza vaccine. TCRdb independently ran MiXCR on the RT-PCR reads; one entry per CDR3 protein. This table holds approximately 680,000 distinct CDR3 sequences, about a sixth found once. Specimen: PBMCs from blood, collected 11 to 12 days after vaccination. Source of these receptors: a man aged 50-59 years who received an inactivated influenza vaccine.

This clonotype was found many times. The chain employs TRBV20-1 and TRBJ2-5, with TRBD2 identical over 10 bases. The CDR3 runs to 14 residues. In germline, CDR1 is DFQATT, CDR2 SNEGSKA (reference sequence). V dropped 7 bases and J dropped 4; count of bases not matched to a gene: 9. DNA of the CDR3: TGCAGTGGAACGACGATAGCGGGAGGAGAGACCCAGTACTTC. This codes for CSGTTIAGGETQYF.

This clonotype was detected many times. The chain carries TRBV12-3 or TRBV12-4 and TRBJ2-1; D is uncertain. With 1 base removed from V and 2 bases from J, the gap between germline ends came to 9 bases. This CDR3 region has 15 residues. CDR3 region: CASSLDGFTYNEQFF. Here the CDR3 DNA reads TGTGCCAGCAGTTTAGACGGGTTCACCTACAATGAGCAGTTCTTC.

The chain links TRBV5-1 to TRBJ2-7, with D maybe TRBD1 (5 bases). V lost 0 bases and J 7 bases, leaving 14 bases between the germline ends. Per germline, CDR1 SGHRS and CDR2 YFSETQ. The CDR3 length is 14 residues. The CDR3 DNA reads TGCGCCAGCAGCTTGGCTCCAAGGGGTTGGGAGCAGTACTTC. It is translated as CASSLAPRGWEQYF.

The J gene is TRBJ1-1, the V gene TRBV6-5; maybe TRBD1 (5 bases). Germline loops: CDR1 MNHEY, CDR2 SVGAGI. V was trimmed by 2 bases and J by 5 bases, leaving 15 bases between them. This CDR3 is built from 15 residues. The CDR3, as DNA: TGTGCCAGCAGTTACGATGGGCAGGGTAGGACTGAAGCTTTCTTT. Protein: CASSYDGQGRTEAFF.

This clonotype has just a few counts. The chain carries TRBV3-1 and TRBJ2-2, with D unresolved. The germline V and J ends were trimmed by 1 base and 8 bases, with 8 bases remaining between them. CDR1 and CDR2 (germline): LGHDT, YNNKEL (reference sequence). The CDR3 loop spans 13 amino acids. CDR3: CASSQGPLGELFF. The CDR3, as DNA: TGTGCCAGCAGCCAAGGACCCCTTGGGGAGCTGTTTTTT.

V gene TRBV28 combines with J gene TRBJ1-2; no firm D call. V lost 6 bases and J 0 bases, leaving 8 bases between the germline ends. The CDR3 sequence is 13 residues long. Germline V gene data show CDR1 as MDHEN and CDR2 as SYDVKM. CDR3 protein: CASSFRSNYGYTF. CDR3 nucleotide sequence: TGTGCCAGCAGCTTCAGATCTAACTATGGCTACACCTTC.

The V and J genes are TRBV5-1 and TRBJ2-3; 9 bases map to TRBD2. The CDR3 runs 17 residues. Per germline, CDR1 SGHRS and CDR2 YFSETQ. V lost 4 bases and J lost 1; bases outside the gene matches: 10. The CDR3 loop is CASSPGGLAGGTDTQYF. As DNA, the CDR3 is TGCGCCAGCAGCCCCGGGGGTTTAGCGGGGGGCACAGATACGCAGTATTTT. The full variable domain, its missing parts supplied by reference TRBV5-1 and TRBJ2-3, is KAGVTQTPRYLIKTRGQQVTLSCSPISGHRSVSWYQQTPGQGLQFLFEYFSETQRNKGNFPGRFSGRQFSNSRSEMNVSTLELGDSALYLCASSPGGLAGGTDTQYFGPGTRLTVL.

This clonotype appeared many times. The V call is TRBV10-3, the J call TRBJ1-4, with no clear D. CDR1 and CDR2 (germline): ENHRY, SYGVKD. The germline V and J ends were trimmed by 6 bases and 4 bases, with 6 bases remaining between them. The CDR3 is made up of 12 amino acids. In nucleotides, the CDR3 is TGTGCCATCAGCCAGAATAATGAAAAACTGTTTTTT. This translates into CAISQNNEKLFF.

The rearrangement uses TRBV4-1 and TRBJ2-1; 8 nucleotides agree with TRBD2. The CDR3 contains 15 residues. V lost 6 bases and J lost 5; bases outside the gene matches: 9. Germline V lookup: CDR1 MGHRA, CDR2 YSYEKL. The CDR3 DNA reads TGCGCCAGCAGGTTAGCGGGGCTACTTCACAATGAGCAGTTCTTC. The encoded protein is CASRLAGLLHNEQFF.

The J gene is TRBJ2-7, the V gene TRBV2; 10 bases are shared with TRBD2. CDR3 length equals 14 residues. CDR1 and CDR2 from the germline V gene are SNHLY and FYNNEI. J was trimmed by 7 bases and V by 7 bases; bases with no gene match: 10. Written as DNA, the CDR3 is TGTGCCAGCACCAACAGCGGGAGGGCAAGGGAGCAGTACTTC. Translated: CASTNSGRAREQYF.

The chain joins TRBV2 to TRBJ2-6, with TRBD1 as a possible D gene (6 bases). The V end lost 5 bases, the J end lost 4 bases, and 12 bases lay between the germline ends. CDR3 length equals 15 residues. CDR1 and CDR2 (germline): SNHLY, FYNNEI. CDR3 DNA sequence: TGTGCCAGCAGTAGAACAGGGACCGGGGCCAACGTCCTGACTTTC. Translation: CASSRTGTGANVLTF.

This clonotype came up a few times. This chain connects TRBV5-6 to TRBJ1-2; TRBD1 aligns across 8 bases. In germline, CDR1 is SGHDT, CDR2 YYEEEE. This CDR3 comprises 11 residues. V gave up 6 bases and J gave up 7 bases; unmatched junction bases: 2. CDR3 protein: CASTTGGGYTF. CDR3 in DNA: TGTGCCAGCACCACAGGGGGTGGCTACACCTTC.

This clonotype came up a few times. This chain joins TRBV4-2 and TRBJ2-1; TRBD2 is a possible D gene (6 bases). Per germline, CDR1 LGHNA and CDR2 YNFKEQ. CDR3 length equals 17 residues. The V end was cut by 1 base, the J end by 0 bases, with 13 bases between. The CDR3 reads CASSQVRGGFSYNEQFF. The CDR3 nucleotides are TGTGCCAGCAGCCAAGTACGTGGGGGGTTCTCCTACAATGAGCAGTTCTTC.

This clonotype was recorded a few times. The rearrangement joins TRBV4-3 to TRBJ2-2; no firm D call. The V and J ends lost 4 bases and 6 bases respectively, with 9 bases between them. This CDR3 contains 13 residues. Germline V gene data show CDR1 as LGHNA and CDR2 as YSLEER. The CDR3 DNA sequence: TGCGCCAGCAGCCCCAGCCCTTCCGGGGAGCTGTTTTTT. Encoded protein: CASSPSPSGELFF.

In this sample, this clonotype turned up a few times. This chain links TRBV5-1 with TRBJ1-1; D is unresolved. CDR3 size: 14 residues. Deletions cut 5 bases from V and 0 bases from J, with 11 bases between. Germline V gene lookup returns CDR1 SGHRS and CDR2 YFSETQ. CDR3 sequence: CASSSVNMNTEAFF. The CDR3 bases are TGCGCCAGCAGTTCGGTTAACATGAACACTGAAGCTTTCTTT.

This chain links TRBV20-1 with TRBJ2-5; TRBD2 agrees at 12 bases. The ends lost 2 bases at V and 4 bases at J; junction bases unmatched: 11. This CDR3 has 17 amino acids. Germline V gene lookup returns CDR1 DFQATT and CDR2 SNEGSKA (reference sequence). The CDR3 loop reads CSARQMTSGSRAETQYF. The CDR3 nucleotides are TGCAGTGCTAGACAAATGACTAGCGGGAGTCGGGCAGAGACCCAGTACTTC.

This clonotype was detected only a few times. The CDR3 sequence: CASSFSGSGDEQFF. The CDR3 DNA is TGTGCCAGCAGCTTCAGCGGGAGCGGAGATGAGCAGTTCTTC. This chain joins TRBV7-9 and TRBJ2-1; 8 bases align to TRBD2. Germline CDR1 reads SEHNR; CDR2 reads FQNEAQ (reference sequence). J gave up 8 bases and V 3 bases, and 6 bases lay outside the gene matches. CDR3 length: 14 amino acids. Based on the CDR3 plus reference TRBV7-9 and TRBJ2-1, the full variable domain is DTGVSQNPRHKITKRGQNVTFRCDPISEHNRLYWYRQTLGQGPEFLTYFQNEAQLEKSRLLSDRFSAERPKGSFSTLEIQRTEQGDSAMYLCASSFSGSGDEQFFGPGTRLTVL.

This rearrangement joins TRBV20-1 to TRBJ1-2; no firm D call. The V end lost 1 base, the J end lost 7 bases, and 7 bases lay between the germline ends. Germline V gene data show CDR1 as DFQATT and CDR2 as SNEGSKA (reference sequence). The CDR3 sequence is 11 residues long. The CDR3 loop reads CSARAPGGYTF. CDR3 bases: TGCAGTGCTAGAGCCCCTGGTGGCTACACCTTC.

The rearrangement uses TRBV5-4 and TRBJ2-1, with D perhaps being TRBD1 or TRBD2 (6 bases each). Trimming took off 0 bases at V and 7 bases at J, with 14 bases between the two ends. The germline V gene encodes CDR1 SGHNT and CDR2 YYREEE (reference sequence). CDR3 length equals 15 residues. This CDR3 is CASSLVGGRSNEQFF. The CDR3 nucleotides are TGTGCCAGCAGCTTGGTGGGGGGCCGGTCTAATGAGCAGTTCTTC. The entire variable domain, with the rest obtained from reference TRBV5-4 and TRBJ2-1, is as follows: ETGVTQSPTHLIKTRGQQVTLRCSSQSGHNTVSWYQQALGQGPQFIFQYYREEENGRGNFPPRFSGLQFPNYSSELNVNALELDDSALYLCASSLVGGRSNEQFFGPGTRLTVL.

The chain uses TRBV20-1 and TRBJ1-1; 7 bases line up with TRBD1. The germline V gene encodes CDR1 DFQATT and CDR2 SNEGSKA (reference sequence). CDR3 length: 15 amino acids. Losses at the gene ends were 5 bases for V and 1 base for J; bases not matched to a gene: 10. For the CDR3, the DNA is TGCAGTGCTCCTCTCATGGGACAGCCGAACACTGAAGCTTTCTTT. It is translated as CSAPLMGQPNTEAFF.

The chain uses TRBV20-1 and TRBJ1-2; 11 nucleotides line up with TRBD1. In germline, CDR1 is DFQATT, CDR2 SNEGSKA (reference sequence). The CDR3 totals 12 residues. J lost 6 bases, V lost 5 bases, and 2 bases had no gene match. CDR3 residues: CSAGGQGDGYTF. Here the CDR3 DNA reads TGCAGTGCTGGGGGACAGGGGGATGGCTACACCTTC.

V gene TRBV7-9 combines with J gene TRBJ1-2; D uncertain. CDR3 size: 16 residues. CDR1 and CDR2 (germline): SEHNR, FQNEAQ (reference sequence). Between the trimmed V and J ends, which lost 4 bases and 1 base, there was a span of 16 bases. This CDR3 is CASSSLSVRFNYGYTF. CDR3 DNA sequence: TGTGCCAGCAGCTCCCTGTCCGTCCGGTTTAACTATGGCTACACCTTC.

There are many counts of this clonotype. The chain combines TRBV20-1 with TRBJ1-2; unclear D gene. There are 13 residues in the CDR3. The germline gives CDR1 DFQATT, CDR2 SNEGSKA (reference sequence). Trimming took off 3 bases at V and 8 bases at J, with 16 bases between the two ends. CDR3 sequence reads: CSASRQPGWGYTF. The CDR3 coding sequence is TGCAGTGCTAGTCGTCAGCCTGGCTGGGGCTACACCTTC.

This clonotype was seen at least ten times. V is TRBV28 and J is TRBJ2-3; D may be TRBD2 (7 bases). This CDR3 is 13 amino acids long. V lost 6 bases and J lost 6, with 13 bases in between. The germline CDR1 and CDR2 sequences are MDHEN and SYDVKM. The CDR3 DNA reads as TGTGCCAGCAGAGGGGGGGGTGGGGATACGCAGTATTTT. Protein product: CASRGGGGDTQYF.

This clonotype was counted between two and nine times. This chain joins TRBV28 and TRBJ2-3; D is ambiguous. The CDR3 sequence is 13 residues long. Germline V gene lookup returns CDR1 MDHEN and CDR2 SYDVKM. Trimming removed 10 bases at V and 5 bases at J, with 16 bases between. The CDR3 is CATLGPPLDTQYF. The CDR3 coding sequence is TGTGCCACCCTCGGACCGCCTCTAGATACGCAGTATTTT.

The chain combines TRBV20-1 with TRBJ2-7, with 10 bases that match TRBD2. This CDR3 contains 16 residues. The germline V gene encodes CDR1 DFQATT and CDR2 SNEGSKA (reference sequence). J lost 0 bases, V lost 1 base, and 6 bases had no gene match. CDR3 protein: CSARGEGLAASYEQYF. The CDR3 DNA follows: TGCAGTGCTAGAGGAGAAGGACTAGCGGCCTCCTACGAGCAGTACTTC.

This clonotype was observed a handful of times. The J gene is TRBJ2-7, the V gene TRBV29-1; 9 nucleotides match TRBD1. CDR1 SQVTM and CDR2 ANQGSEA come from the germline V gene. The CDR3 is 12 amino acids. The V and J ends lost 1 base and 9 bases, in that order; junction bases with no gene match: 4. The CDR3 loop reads CSVEGDREGQYF. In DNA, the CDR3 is TGCAGCGTTGAAGGGGACAGGGAGGGGCAGTACTTC.

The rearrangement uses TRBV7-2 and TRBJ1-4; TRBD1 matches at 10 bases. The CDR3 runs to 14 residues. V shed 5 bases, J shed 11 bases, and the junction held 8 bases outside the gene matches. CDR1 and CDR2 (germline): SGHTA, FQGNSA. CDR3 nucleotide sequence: TGTGCCAGCAGCAGGGACAGGGGTTCTGACAAACTGTTTTTT. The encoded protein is CASSRDRGSDKLFF. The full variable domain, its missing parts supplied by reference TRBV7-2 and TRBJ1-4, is GAGVSQSPSNKVTEKGKDVELRCDPISGHTALYWYRQSLGQGLEFLIYFQGNSAPDKSGLPSDRFSAERTGGSVSTLTIQRTQQEDSAVYLCASSRDRGSDKLFFGSGTQLSVL.

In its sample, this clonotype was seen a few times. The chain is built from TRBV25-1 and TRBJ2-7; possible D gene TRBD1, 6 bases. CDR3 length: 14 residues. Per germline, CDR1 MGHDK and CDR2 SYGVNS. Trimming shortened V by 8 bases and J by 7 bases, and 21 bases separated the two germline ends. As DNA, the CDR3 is TGTGCCAGCCGAACCACAGGGTATCTAGGGGAGCAGTACTTC. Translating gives CASRTTGYLGEQYF.

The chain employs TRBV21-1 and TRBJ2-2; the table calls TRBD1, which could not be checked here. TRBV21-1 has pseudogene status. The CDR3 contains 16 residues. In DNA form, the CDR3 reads TGTGCCAGCAGCAACACCGGGACAGCGAACACCGGGGAGCTGTTTTTT. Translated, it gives CASSNTGTANTGELFF.

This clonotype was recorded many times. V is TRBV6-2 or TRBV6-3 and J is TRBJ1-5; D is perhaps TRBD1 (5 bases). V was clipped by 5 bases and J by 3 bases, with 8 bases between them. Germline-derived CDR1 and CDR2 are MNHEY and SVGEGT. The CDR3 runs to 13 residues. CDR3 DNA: TGTGCCAGCAGTGACAGCTTCAATCAGCCCCAGCATTTT. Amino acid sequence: CASSDSFNQPQHF.

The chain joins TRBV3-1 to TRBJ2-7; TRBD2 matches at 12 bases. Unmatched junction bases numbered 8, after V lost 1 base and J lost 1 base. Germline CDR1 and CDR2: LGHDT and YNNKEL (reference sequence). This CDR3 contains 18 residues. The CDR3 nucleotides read TGTGCCAGCAGCCAAGGCGAACGGACTAGCGGGAAGTCCTACGAGCAGTACTTC. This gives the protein CASSQGERTSGKSYEQYF.